Sequencing of this TCR beta chain was carried out in a study of blood T cell repertoires in COVID-19 (dated by TCRdb to between 2020 and 2021). Regarding the complete study: The collaborator samples originated in the United States, Italy and Spain and spanned the acute and convalescent phases of COVID-19. The prospective study material was composed of cDNA or gDNA derived from T cells, B-cell-depleted T cells, or PBMCs. The dataset comprised deeply sampled blood TCRbeta repertoires from subjects exposed to, actively infected with, or recovered from COVID-19. A freely available public database, intended as a resource for researchers studying the immune response to SARS-CoV-2, is where the repertoires were released. The samples were drawn from two sources: the first 160 participants of the ongoing ImmuneRACE study, and approximately 1,300 subjects contributed by 6 global collaborators. Nearly every sample came with metadata listing a de-identified subject ID, COVID-19 status, age in years and sex. Where HLA class I and class II types were available, the types were taken from metadata supplied by the sample provider, not from assay-based typing. On the study overall, not on this receptor specifically: The quantity of clinical and demographic metadata differed by source and by participant and was supplied without curation.

From the cysteine up to the phenylalanine, the CDR3 has a length of 15 residues. Just CDR3 DNA is preserved here, 45 bases in frame from base 1. As encoded in the germline V gene, CDR1 is SNHLY while CDR2 is FYNNEI. Clipping removes 10 bases from V and 4 bases from J, with 12 as the unmatched junction base count. A word on this clone: What antigen it recognizes has not been identified. Base qualities are not at hand, and no much larger clone is one base apart.

TCRbeta CDR3 regions were amplified from genomic DNA by means of the immunoSEQ Assay, a bias-controlled multiplex PCR. Processing in the source paper ran as follows. Within the assay, amplification of reference gene primers was used to estimate how many nucleated cells each sample contained. Sequence reads were collapsed and filtered to measure the absolute abundance of every unique TCRbeta CDR3 rearrangement. For each sample, productive Simpson clonality was calculated by taking the square root of Simpson's diversity index across productive rearrangements. The immuneACCESS repertoire file appears here via TCRdb, limited to in-frame rearrangements. These files lack a portion of the clones; in checked studies, under half of the deficit traces to unresolved V genes, and the cause of the others is not known. The V and J calls and clone size are taken from that table; D and trimming were inferred from the DNA. The sample data list over 15,000 clones, and approximately 80% of these were observed just once. The ten biggest clones cover around 17% of the sample.

In Seattle, one collaborating source enrolled patients while the infection was active and tracked those patients longitudinally over the course of disease. Collaborating institutions collected whole blood in K2EDTA tubes following their own protocols. Collaborator samples were shipped for TCRbeta analysis as frozen whole blood, isolated PBMCs, or DNA extracted from either sample type. This receptor was obtained from a man aged 70-80 years with COVID-19, enrolled during active disease. The chain joins TRBV2 to TRBJ2-1; 8 bases in the middle match TRBD2. Sequencing was performed on peripheral blood. The nucleotide sequence is TGTGCCACCGGGGGGGGAGAGGGGCCTTACAATGAGCAGTTCTTC. It codes for CATGGGEGPYNEQFF.